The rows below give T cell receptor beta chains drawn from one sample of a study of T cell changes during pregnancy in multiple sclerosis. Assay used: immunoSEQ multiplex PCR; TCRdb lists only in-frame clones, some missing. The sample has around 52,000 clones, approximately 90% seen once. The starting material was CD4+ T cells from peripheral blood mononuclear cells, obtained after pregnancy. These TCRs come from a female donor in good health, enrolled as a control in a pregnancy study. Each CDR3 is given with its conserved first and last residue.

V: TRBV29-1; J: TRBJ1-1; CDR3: CSGLLQGMNTEAFF
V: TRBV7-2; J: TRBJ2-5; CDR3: CASSLRGGETQYF
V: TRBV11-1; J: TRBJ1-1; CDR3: CASSPRTGRNTEAFF
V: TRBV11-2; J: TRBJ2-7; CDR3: CASSYDRREQYF
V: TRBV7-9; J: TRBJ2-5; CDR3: CASSLARETQYF
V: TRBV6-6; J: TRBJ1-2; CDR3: CASNGRYGYTF
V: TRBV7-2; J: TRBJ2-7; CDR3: CASRQDFEQYF
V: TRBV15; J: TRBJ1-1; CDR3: CATSRALNTEAFF
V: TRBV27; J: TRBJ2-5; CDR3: CASSRTLQETQYF
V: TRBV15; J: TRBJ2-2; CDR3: CATSREGVLAGELFF
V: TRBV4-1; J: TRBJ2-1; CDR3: CASTSPGRGVDNEQFF
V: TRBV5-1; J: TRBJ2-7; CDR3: CASSLDTGGSYEQYF
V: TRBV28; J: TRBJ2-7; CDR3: CASSSSGQGINEQYF
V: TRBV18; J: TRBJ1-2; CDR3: CASSSRDRGNYGYTF
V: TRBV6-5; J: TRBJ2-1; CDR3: CASSLHGEQFF
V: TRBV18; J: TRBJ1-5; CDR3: CASSSRQGGNQPQHF
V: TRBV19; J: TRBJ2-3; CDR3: CASSITTAGTTDTQYF
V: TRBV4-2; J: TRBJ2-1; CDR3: CASSQAAGSVNNEQFF
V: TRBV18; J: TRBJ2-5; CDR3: CASSPRAGQETQYF
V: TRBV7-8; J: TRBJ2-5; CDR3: CASSLGHREETQYF